The 30 T cell receptor beta chains reported below all come from one sample, sequenced in a study of post-analysis software for immune sequencing data. Study results and limitations: Comparison of patients with controls showed roughly five TRBV segments more frequent in patients, TRBV5-6, TRBV5-1 and TRBV20-1 among them.

For these TCRs, the target antigens are not known. The TCR beta cDNA libraries carried unique molecular identifiers. One entry per CDR3 protein, called by TCRdb with MiXCR from the PCR reads. This table has roughly 620,000 distinct CDR3 sequences, about 40% appearing once. Sequenced material: blood. The receptors were gathered from a girl aged 5-17 years with multiple sclerosis.

The chain combines TRBV29-1 with TRBJ2-4, with TRBD2 matching 8 bases. The CDR3 covers 15 residues. V was pared by 2 bases and J by 0 bases, with 3 bases of the junction left unmatched. The germline gives CDR1 SQVTM, CDR2 ANQGSEA. CDR3 region: CSVEKSGGAKNIQYF. As DNA, the CDR3 is TGCAGCGTTGAAAAGAGCGGGGGAGCCAAAAACATTCAGTACTTC.

This chain links TRBV11-2 with TRBJ1-2; weak D call: TRBD1 (6 bases). V was clipped by 1 base and J by 7 bases, with 13 bases between them. The CDR3 has 14 residues. CDR1 and CDR2 from the germline V gene are SGHAT and FQNNGV. CDR3 region: CASSLGAGAPGYTF. DNA of the CDR3: TGTGCCAGCAGCTTAGGGGCAGGGGCACCTGGCTACACCTTC.

The chain combines TRBV11-2 with TRBJ2-3; weak D call: TRBD2 (6 bases). The CDR3 totals 14 residues. Germline CDR1 and CDR2: SGHAT and FQNNGV. The ends were cut back, 5 bases at V and 2 bases at J, with 11 bases in the middle. The CDR3 here is CASSIGTPTDTQYF. Here the CDR3 DNA reads TGTGCCAGCAGCATCGGGACTCCCACAGATACGCAGTATTTT.

This clonotype was seen a few times. V is TRBV2 and J is TRBJ2-3; TRBD2 matches 7 bases. The CDR3 covers 16 residues. The V gene end was trimmed by 2 bases and the J gene end by 0 bases; junction bases not matched to a gene: 5. The germline gives CDR1 SNHLY, CDR2 FYNNEI. The CDR3, as DNA: TGTGCCAGCAGTGAATGGGCTAGCGGTAGCACAGATACGCAGTATTTT. This encodes CASSEWASGSTDTQYF.

The rearrangement joins TRBV12-3 or TRBV12-4 to TRBJ1-5, with D perhaps matching TRBD1 (6 bases). Trimming left V 3 bases short and J 4 bases short, with 13 bases between. This CDR3 is built from 15 residues. The CDR3 loop is CASSLSYRENQPQHF. CDR3 bases: TGTGCCAGCAGTTTGTCTTACAGGGAGAATCAGCCCCAGCATTTT.

V and J are TRBV2 and TRBJ1-2, with a possible D match to TRBD1 (5 bases). Deletions cut 6 bases from V and 5 bases from J, with 28 bases between. Germline V gene data show CDR1 as SNHLY and CDR2 as FYNNEI. The CDR3 runs to 18 residues. The CDR3 DNA reads as TGTGCCAGCAGATCCTGGGGTTCGAGGGGCCGTAAGGTTTATGGCTACACCTTC. Translated: CASRSWGSRGRKVYGYTF.

The table lists this clonotype with a few counts. The chain combines TRBV12-3 or TRBV12-4 with TRBJ2-7; D is unresolved. The J call is uncertain, as TRBJ2-5 better fits the DNA end. CDR3 length equals 13 residues. The CDR3 loop reads CASSLAASRTQYF. The CDR3 DNA follows: TGTGCCAGCAGTTTAGCAGCCAGTAGGACCCAGTACTTC.

This chain joins TRBV5-1 and TRBJ1-1; TRBD1 agrees at 9 bases. J was trimmed by 6 bases and V by 4 bases; bases with no gene match: 7. CDR1 SGHRS and CDR2 YFSETQ come from the germline V gene. This CDR3 spans 14 amino acids. In DNA form, the CDR3 reads TGCGCCAGCAGCAGACCGACAGGGGGGCCTGAAGCTTTCTTT. This codes for CASSRPTGGPEAFF.

The J gene is TRBJ2-6, the V gene TRBV7-9; 7 bases are a match to TRBD1. The length of the CDR3 is 16 residues. Germline values: CDR1 SEHNR, CDR2 FQNEAQ (reference sequence). V was pared by 6 bases and J by 4 bases, with 9 bases of the junction left unmatched. CDR3 protein: CASSHPTGPGANVLTF. As DNA, the CDR3 is TGTGCCAGCAGTCACCCGACAGGGCCCGGGGCCAACGTCCTGACTTTC.

The DNA of the CDR3 is TGTGCCAGTAGTCCCTCCCCGGCCGCGATCATAATAGGCTATGGCTACACCTTC. Translating it yields CASSPSPAAIIIGYGYTF. This chain joins TRBV19 and TRBJ1-2, with unresolved D. V was clipped by 5 bases and J by 4 bases, with 26 bases between them. CDR1 is LNHDA and CDR2 is SQIVND in the germline V gene (reference sequence). The CDR3 consists of 18 residues.

The J gene is TRBJ2-5, the V gene TRBV12-3 or TRBV12-4, with 10 bases matching TRBD1. CDR3 length: 13 amino acids. The V and J ends lost 6 bases and 4 bases, in that order; junction bases with no gene match: 2. The CDR3 bases are TGTGCCAGCAGGACAGGGGGCCGAGAGACCCAGTACTTC. Amino acid sequence: CASRTGGRETQYF.

Turning to this clonotype: At one end, the junction sequence differs from germline, possibly due to a read error. This chain joins TRBV12-3 or TRBV12-4 and TRBJ1-5; no clear D. This CDR3 is 14 amino acids long. Here the CDR3 reads CAGSLRYSNQPQHF. In DNA form, the CDR3 reads TGTGCCGGCAGTTTAAGATATAGCAATCAGCCCCAGCATTTT.

This chain links TRBV7-9 with TRBJ2-7; 8 bases map to TRBD1. The CDR3 consists of 15 residues. V dropped 5 bases and J dropped 4; count of bases not matched to a gene: 10. CDR1 and CDR2 from the germline V gene are SEHNR and FQNEAQ (reference sequence). The CDR3 DNA reads TGTGCCAGCAGCAGGCAGGGGGCTCCCGTGTACGAGCAGTACTTC. This translates into CASSRQGAPVYEQYF. Based on the CDR3 plus reference TRBV7-9 and TRBJ2-7, the full variable domain is DTGVSQNPRHKITKRGQNVTFRCDPISEHNRLYWYRQTLGQGPEFLTYFQNEAQLEKSRLLSDRFSAERPKGSFSTLEIQRTEQGDSAMYLCASSRQGAPVYEQYFGPGTRLTVT.

The chain links TRBV24-1 to TRBJ2-3, with 10 bases identical to TRBD1. Germline V CDR1 and CDR2: KGHDR, SFDVKD. The CDR3 contains 18 residues. The V and J ends lost 4 bases and 3 bases, in that order; junction bases with no gene match: 12. CDR3: CATSDTTDDRGRTDTQYF. Written as DNA, the CDR3 is TGTGCCACCAGTGACACGACTGACGACAGGGGGCGGACAGATACGCAGTATTTT.

This sequence joins TRBV12-3 or TRBV12-4 and TRBJ2-7; 8 nucleotides align to TRBD2. The CDR3 has 15 amino acids. J was trimmed by 6 bases and V by 6 bases; bases with no gene match: 13. This CDR3 is CASSLKTSVRGEQYF. The DNA for the CDR3 is TGTGCCAGCAGCTTAAAGACTAGCGTGAGAGGCGAGCAGTACTTC.

The gene calls are TRBV4-1 and TRBJ1-1, with D uncertain. The V and J ends lost 1 base and 4 bases respectively, with 10 bases between them. Per germline, CDR1 MGHRA and CDR2 YSYEKL. This CDR3 region has 14 residues. The CDR3 DNA sequence: TGCGCCAGCAGCCAAGTGGGCCAGAGCACTGAAGCTTTCTTT. Amino acid sequence: CASSQVGQSTEAFF.

The chain carries TRBV20-1 and TRBJ2-6; 9 positions agree with TRBD1. CDR3 length: 18 residues. Trimming cost V 3 bases and J 0 bases; bases outside gene matches: 9. Germline V lookup: CDR1 DFQATT, CDR2 SNEGSKA (reference sequence). The CDR3 DNA reads as TGCAGTGCTAGCCCGCCGGGACAGGGCCACTCTGGGGCCAACGTCCTGACTTTC. It yields the protein CSASPPGQGHSGANVLTF.

This clonotype was observed a handful of times. The CDR3 protein is CASSLVAGTSGRHGSYNEQFF. The CDR3 DNA reads as TGTGCCAGCAGCTTAGTGGCGGGGACTAGCGGGAGGCACGGCTCCTACAATGAGCAGTTCTTC. J is TRBJ2-1 and V is TRBV11-1, with 15 nucleotides matching TRBD2. The CDR3 runs 21 residues. CDR1 and CDR2 (germline): SGHAT, FQDESV (reference sequence). The J segment lost 0 bases and the V segment lost 1 base, leaving 10 bases of the junction unmatched.

This chain joins TRBV6-5 and TRBJ2-4; D not resolved. CDR3 length: 16 amino acids. V dropped 5 bases and J dropped 2 bases, with 16 bases sitting between them. CDR1 is MNHEY and CDR2 is SVGAGI in the germline V gene. The CDR3 sequence: CASSKQPNPSKNIQYF. CDR3 bases: TGTGCCAGCAGTAAACAGCCAAACCCCTCCAAAAACATTCAGTACTTC.

Only a few counts were recorded for this clonotype. CDR3 sequence: CATRPAGAYEQYF. CDR3 sequence (DNA): TGTGCCACTCGACCTGCAGGGGCCTACGAGCAGTACTTC. The rearrangement joins TRBV27 to TRBJ2-7; a possible D gene is TRBD1 (6 bases). The CDR3 has 13 residues. Trimming removed 10 bases at V and 2 bases at J, with 15 bases between. Germline CDR1 reads MNHEY; CDR2 reads SMNVEV (reference sequence).

The sample holds a few counts of this clonotype. The CDR3 DNA sequence: TGCAGCGTATCCGGACAGGAGGGGGGATCGCAGTATTTT. Protein product: CSVSGQEGGSQYF. The V and J genes are TRBV29-1 and TRBJ2-3; possibly TRBD1 for D (7 bases). The CDR3 loop spans 13 amino acids. CDR1 is SQVTM, CDR2 ANQGSEA, per germline. V lost 6 bases and J lost 10, with 20 bases in between.

This clonotype was detected once. The J gene is TRBJ2-5, the V gene TRBV7-8, with 10 bases lining up with TRBD1. This CDR3 comprises 15 residues. V lost 3 bases to trimming and J lost 5 bases; unmatched junction nucleotides: 6. Looked up from germline, CDR1 is SGHVS and CDR2 is FQNEAQ. The CDR3 nucleotides read TGTGCCAGCAGCTTCGTAGGGACAGGGGTTGAGACCCAGTACTTC. The encoded protein is CASSFVGTGVETQYF.

The chain uses TRBV7-9 and TRBJ2-1, with D tentatively TRBD1 (6 bases). Germline V gene lookup returns CDR1 SEHNR and CDR2 FQNEAQ (reference sequence). This CDR3 is 16 amino acids long. V lost 9 bases to trimming and J lost 0 bases, with 18 bases between them. CDR3 DNA: TGTGCCAGTCAAGCCTTTTTAGGGGGCTCCTACAATGAGCAGTTCTTC. Residues: CASQAFLGGSYNEQFF. Combining the CDR3 with reference TRBV7-9 and TRBJ2-1 gives the whole variable domain DTGVSQNPRHKITKRGQNVTFRCDPISEHNRLYWYRQTLGQGPEFLTYFQNEAQLEKSRLLSDRFSAERPKGSFSTLEIQRTEQGDSAMYLCASQAFLGGSYNEQFFGPGTRLTVL.

In this sample, this clonotype turned up a few times. V is TRBV24-1 and J is TRBJ2-7; TRBD1 agrees at 7 bases. Germline V gives CDR1 KGHDR, CDR2 SFDVKD. The CDR3 consists of 15 residues. V shed 4 bases, J shed 3 bases, and the junction held 8 bases outside the gene matches. The CDR3 loop is CATSDTGTDNYEQYF. The CDR3 coding sequence is TGTGCCACCAGTGACACCGGGACAGACAACTACGAGCAGTACTTC.

This clonotype was counted a few times. The chain is built from TRBV27 and TRBJ1-1; the D gene is possibly TRBD1 (5 bases). The germline gives CDR1 MNHEY, CDR2 SMNVEV (reference sequence). Trimming stripped 2 bases from V and 4 bases from J, with 8 bases between. The length of the CDR3 is 13 residues. CDR3 sequence: CASSLIGGTEAFF. As DNA, the CDR3 is TGTGCCAGCAGTTTAATTGGGGGCACTGAAGCTTTCTTT.

V gene TRBV20-1 combines with J gene TRBJ1-2; a possible D gene is TRBD1 (6 bases). The CDR3 is made up of 14 amino acids. Trimming removed 0 bases from V and 3 bases from J, with 11 bases in between. From germline, CDR1 is DFQATT and CDR2 SNEGSKA (reference sequence). The CDR3 loop reads CSARDPGADYGYTF. Written as DNA, the CDR3 is TGCAGTGCTAGAGATCCGGGGGCAGACTATGGCTACACCTTC.

The V call is TRBV7-7, the J call TRBJ2-1; 9 nucleotides align to TRBD2. V gave up 5 bases and J gave up 0 bases; unmatched junction bases: 5. Looked up from germline, CDR1 is SSHAT and CDR2 is FNYEAQ (reference sequence). The CDR3 runs 16 residues. The CDR3 loop is CASSKGLAPSYNEQFF. The CDR3 DNA reads TGTGCCAGCAGCAAGGGACTAGCTCCCTCCTACAATGAGCAGTTCTTC. Complete variable domain (other parts from reference TRBV7-7 and TRBJ2-1): GAGVSQSPRYKVTKRGQDVTLRCDPISSHATLYWYQQALGQGPEFLTYFNYEAQPDKSGLPSDRFSAERPEGSISTLTIQRTEQRDSAMYRCASSKGLAPSYNEQFFGPGTRLTVL.

V usage is TRBV28 and J usage is TRBJ2-7, with a weak D call TRBD1 (6 bases). Germline values: CDR1 MDHEN, CDR2 SYDVKM. This CDR3 contains 14 residues. V was clipped by 5 bases and J by 3 bases, with 14 bases between them. This CDR3 is CASSVKPGDYEQYF. The CDR3 DNA follows: TGTGCCAGCAGTGTGAAACCAGGGGACTACGAGCAGTACTTC. Complete variable domain (other parts from reference TRBV28 and TRBJ2-7): DVKVTQSSRYLVKRTGEKVFLECVQDMDHENMFWYRQDPGLGLRLIYFSYDVKMKEKGDIPEGYSVSREKKERFSLILESASTNQTSMYLCASSVKPGDYEQYFGPGTRLTVT.

The chain carries TRBV5-1 and TRBJ2-5; D perhaps matches TRBD2 (6 bases). The assigned J gene may be wrong: the sequence end matches TRBJ2-7 better. The CDR3 spans 16 residues. Germline lookup yields CDR1 SGHRS and CDR2 YFSETQ. The CDR3 nucleotides read TGCGCCAGCAGCGGATCCGGGACTGGGGGAGACTACGAGCAGTACTTC. This translates into CASSGSGTGGDYEQYF.

About this clonotype: An end of the junction does not agree with germline; a read error may underlie this. V gene TRBV7-9 combines with J gene TRBJ2-3; 13 bases line up with TRBD2. Germline CDR1 reads SEHNR; CDR2 reads FQNEAQ (reference sequence). There are 17 residues in the CDR3. CDR3 in amino acids: CASSQTSGGASLNTQNF. The CDR3 DNA follows: TGTGCCAGCAGCCAAACTAGCGGGGGGGCCAGTTTAAATACGCAGAATTTT.